These 24 T cell receptor beta chains were all obtained from the same sample, sequenced in a study of OX40 agonist ivuxolimab in advanced cancers. Method: immunoSEQ multiplex PCR; TCRdb's copy keeps in-frame clones and lacks some. The profile covers tens of thousands of clones, with less than 90% appearing a single time and around 1.1% taken by the ten largest. The sample consisted of CD4+ or CD8+ T cells sorted from blood, taken in a trial of the OX40 agonist ivuxolimab. These receptors were collected from an adult with an advanced solid tumor such as melanoma, head and neck, liver or kidney cancer.

About this clone: One end of the junction does not line up with germline, which may come from a read error. Other nucleotide sequences from this sample produce the same CDR3. The chain employs TRBV29-1 and TRBJ2-7; D is uncertain. This CDR3 spans 11 amino acids. Germline V gives CDR1 SQVTM, CDR2 ANQGSEA. CDR3 nucleotide sequence: TGCAGCGTTGGTCGGTCCTACGAGCAGTACTTT. Translated, it gives CSVGRSYEQYF.

The chain couples TRBV10-3 to TRBJ2-7; 7 bases are a match to TRBD1. The CDR3 spans 15 residues. Germline V CDR1 and CDR2: ENHRY, SYGVKD. J gave up 2 bases and V 6 bases, and 10 bases lay outside the gene matches. The CDR3 bases are TGTGCCATCAGGAGGTCCGGGACAGCCGCCTACGAGCAGTACTTC. Encoded protein: CAIRRSGTAAYEQYF.

The chain combines TRBV5-1 with TRBJ1-1; 7 bases align to TRBD1. Germline CDR1 reads SGHRS; CDR2 reads YFSETQ. The CDR3 is made up of 12 amino acids. V trimming: 3 bases; J trimming: 9 bases; junction bases outside the gene matches: 5. The CDR3 loop is CASSSGTDQAFF. DNA of the CDR3: TGCGCCAGCAGCTCGGGGACAGATCAAGCTTTCTTT.

This clone came up once. The chain recombines TRBV2 with TRBJ1-6; no reliable D call. Germline V CDR1 and CDR2: SNHLY, FYNNEI. V was shortened by 0 bases and J by 0 bases, with 12 bases between the two germline ends. The CDR3 contains 18 residues. Here the CDR3 reads CASSEALGGSSYNSPLHF. CDR3 sequence (DNA): TGTGCCAGCAGTGAAGCGTTGGGCGGAAGCTCCTATAATTCACCCCTCCACTTT.

The V and J genes are TRBV5-4 and TRBJ1-3, with D perhaps TRBD1 (6 bases). Germline V CDR1 and CDR2: SGHNT, YYREEE (reference sequence). V was shortened by 4 bases and J by 4 bases, with 9 bases between the two germline ends. The CDR3 extends over 13 amino acids. In nucleotides, the CDR3 is TGTGCCAGCAGCAAAGGGGGAGGAAACACCATATATTTT. Translation: CASSKGGGNTIYF.

The rearrangement links TRBV28 to TRBJ2-2, with D perhaps matching TRBD1 (6 bases). Trimming pared 10 bases from V and 1 base from J, leaving 16 bases between. Germline V gene data show CDR1 as MDHEN and CDR2 as SYDVKM. This CDR3 contains 15 residues. As DNA, the CDR3 is TGTGCCATCAGGCCGACAGGAATGAACACCGGGGAGCTGTTTTTT. It encodes CAIRPTGMNTGELFF.

This clone appeared once. The J gene is TRBJ2-4, the V gene TRBV27; a possible D gene is TRBD2 (7 bases). The V gene lost 5 bases and the J gene lost 1 base, with 18 bases spanning the gap. CDR3 length equals 17 residues. In germline, CDR1 is MNHEY, CDR2 SMNVEV (reference sequence). The CDR3: CASSPPGGASAKNIQYF. The CDR3 coding sequence is TGTGCCAGCAGTCCTCCTGGGGGGGCTTCGGCCAAAAACATTCAGTACTTC.

This sequence joins TRBV6-6 and TRBJ2-7; D unclear. CDR1 and CDR2 from the germline V gene are MNHNY and SVGAGI (reference sequence). Trimming removed 6 bases from V and 2 bases from J, with 8 bases in between. This CDR3 spans 12 amino acids. CDR3 nucleotides: TGTGCCAGCAGCCGGACCCCCTACGAGCAGTACTTC. Translating it yields CASSRTPYEQYF.

This chain links TRBV19 with TRBJ2-3, with D possibly matching TRBD1 (7 bases). The CDR3 covers 15 residues. V lost 5 bases and J 4 bases, leaving 16 bases between the germline ends. CDR1 and CDR2 (germline): LNHDA, SQIVND (reference sequence). For the CDR3, the DNA is TGTGCCAGTAGTGCCAGGGGGGCGGCGGCAGATACGCAGTATTTT. Translating gives CASSARGAAADTQYF. Filled out from reference TRBV19 and TRBJ2-3, the complete variable domain reads DGGITQSPKYLFRKEGQNVTLSCEQNLNHDAMYWYRQDPGQGLRLIYYSQIVNDFQKGDIAEGYSVSREKKESFPLTVTSAQKNPTAFYLCASSARGAAADTQYFGPGTRLTVL.

The rearrangement joins TRBV11-2 to TRBJ1-6, with 7 bases that match TRBD1. The CDR3 consists of 14 residues. V gave up 5 bases and J gave up 10 bases; unmatched junction bases: 8. Germline CDR1 is SGHAT and CDR2 is FQNNGV. The CDR3 DNA sequence: TGTGCCAGCAGCCCCCAGACAGGGTTCTCACCCCTCCACTTT. Protein product: CASSPQTGFSPLHF.

The J gene is TRBJ2-2, the V gene TRBV5-6; D may match TRBD1 or TRBD2 (5 bases each). The V end was cut by 9 bases, the J end by 1 base, with 10 bases between. The germline CDR1 and CDR2 sequences are SGHDT and YYEEEE. The CDR3 is 13 amino acids. The CDR3 spells CAIGTGNTGELFF. The CDR3 bases are TGTGCCATAGGGACGGGGAACACCGGGGAGCTGTTTTTT.

The genes are TRBV18 and TRBJ1-5; no firm D call. Trimming removed 2 bases from V and 3 bases from J, with 5 bases in between. Germline assignment: CDR1 KGHSH and CDR2 LQKENI. This CDR3 is 13 amino acids long. The CDR3 DNA is TGTGCCAGCTCACCAGAAACCAATCAGCCCCAGCATTTT. Encoded protein: CASSPETNQPQHF. The full variable domain, completed using reference TRBV18 and TRBJ1-5, is NAGVMQNPRHLVRRRGQEARLRCSPMKGHSHVYWYRQLPEEGLKFMVYLQKENIIDESGMPKERFSAEFPKEGPSILRIQQVVRGDSAAYFCASSPETNQPQHFGDGTRLSIL.

V and J are TRBV6-5 and TRBJ1-2, with D possibly matching TRBD1 (5 bases). From germline, CDR1 is MNHEY and CDR2 SVGAGI. The CDR3 is 11 residues long. V lost 11 bases and J 2 bases, leaving 9 bases between the germline ends. CDR3 sequence reads: CAGGVNYGYTF. CDR3 nucleotides: TGTGCCGGGGGGGTGAACTATGGCTACACCTTC.

In this sample, this clone turned up a few times. V is TRBV6-6 and J is TRBJ1-1; a weak D match, TRBD1 (6 bases). Germline lookup yields CDR1 MNHNY and CDR2 SVGAGI (reference sequence). V was shortened by 5 bases and J by 1 base, with 17 bases between the two germline ends. This CDR3 has 16 residues. CDR3 loop: CASSLGGRGTNTEAFF. The CDR3 bases are TGTGCCAGCAGTCTCGGGGGTAGGGGGACGAACACTGAAGCTTTCTTT.

CDR3 protein: CASSPGDFQEAFF. CDR3 nucleotide sequence: TGTGCCAGCAGCCCCGGGGACTTCCAGGAAGCTTTCTTT. The chain has TRBV5-5 and TRBJ1-1; the D gene is possibly TRBD1 (5 bases). Between the trimmed V and J ends, which lost 4 bases and 8 bases, there was a span of 15 bases. Looked up from germline, CDR1 is SGHKS and CDR2 is YYEKEE (reference sequence). This CDR3 spans 13 amino acids.

This clone has a single count. The chain combines TRBV4-2 with TRBJ2-1, with 9 bases identical to TRBD2. J lost 2 bases, V lost 1 base, and 3 bases had no gene match. In germline, CDR1 is LGHNA, CDR2 YNFKEQ. The CDR3 has 16 amino acids. CDR3 in DNA: TGTGCCAGCAGCCAAGCCTTAGCGGGGGCCTACAATGAGCAGTTCTTC. The encoded protein is CASSQALAGAYNEQFF.

The CDR3 DNA is TGTGCCAGCAGTGAAATAAGAGAGGCAGCCGAAGCTTTCTTT. Translated, it gives CASSEIREAAEAFF. The J gene is TRBJ1-1, the V gene TRBV6-1; D ambiguous. CDR1 is MNHNS, CDR2 SASEGT, per germline. Trimming took 2 bases from V and 8 from J, leaving 15 bases between them. This CDR3 region has 14 residues.

This chain joins TRBV2 and TRBJ2-1; TRBD1 matches at 10 bases. CDR3 length: 15 amino acids. V lost 4 bases and J lost 5; bases outside the gene matches: 5. Germline assignment: CDR1 SNHLY and CDR2 FYNNEI. CDR3 bases: TGTGCCAGCAGTGGACAGGGGGCGGCTCACAATGAGCAGTTCTTC. Protein sequence: CASSGQGAAHNEQFF.

A few counts support this clone. This chain links TRBV6-5 with TRBJ1-1; D is ambiguous. V lost 0 bases and J lost 0, with 5 bases in between. Germline CDR1 MNHEY, CDR2 SVGAGI. This CDR3 comprises 14 residues. The CDR3 region is CASSYSMVNTEAFF. The CDR3 coding sequence is TGTGCCAGCAGTTACTCGATGGTGAACACTGAAGCTTTCTTT.

The chain couples TRBV6-5 to TRBJ1-2; no firm D call. V was cut by 6 bases and J by 3 bases, with 14 bases left in between. CDR3 length: 14 residues. Germline V gene data show CDR1 as MNHEY and CDR2 as SVGAGI. CDR3 protein: CASSDPPGDYGYTF. The CDR3 DNA follows: TGTGCCAGCAGCGACCCTCCCGGGGACTATGGCTACACCTTC.

The rearrangement joins TRBV7-2 to TRBJ2-2; the D gene is possibly TRBD1 (6 bases). V was cut by 5 bases and J by 4 bases, with 14 bases left in between. Germline V CDR1 and CDR2: SGHTA, FQGNSA. The CDR3 has 15 residues. The CDR3 coding sequence is TGTGCCAGCAGCCCACAGGGTGTATCCACCGGGGAGCTGTTTTTT. Protein sequence: CASSPQGVSTGELFF.

V is TRBV6-6 and J is TRBJ1-2; the D gene is possibly TRBD1 (6 bases). The CDR3 is 13 amino acids. V lost 4 bases and J 4 bases, leaving 10 bases between the germline ends. CDR1 and CDR2 from the germline V gene are MNHNY and SVGAGI (reference sequence). Here the CDR3 DNA reads TGTGCCAGCAGTTCAGGACAGTCCTATGGCTACACCTTC. This sequence encodes CASSSGQSYGYTF.

CDR3 bases: TGTGCCAGCAGCTTATCCGACGGATACAACTATGGCTACACCTTC. It translates to CASSLSDGYNYGYTF. The chain carries TRBV11-1 and TRBJ1-2; D ambiguous. V lost 2 bases to trimming and J lost 2 bases, with 12 bases between them. CDR1 and CDR2 (germline): SGHAT, FQDESV (reference sequence). CDR3 length equals 15 residues.

V and J are TRBV6-1 and TRBJ2-7, with D unclear. This CDR3 is 13 amino acids long. The V and J ends lost 5 bases and 12 bases respectively, with 20 bases between them. The germline gives CDR1 MNHNS, CDR2 SASEGT. The DNA for the CDR3 is TGTGCCAGCAGTCCCCGGATGAGCTTGTTCCCGTACGTC. It specifies CASSPRMSLFPYV.